Following are 29 T cell receptor beta chains from one sample sequenced in a study of tumor-infiltrating lymphocytes in primary liver carcinoma. cDNA specific to TCR beta was made from 500 ng of total RNA, with a constant-region primer employed for priming. It was through three nested multiplex PCR rounds of slightly modified ARM-PCR that TCR beta libraries arose. The first two PCR rounds used TRBV1-TRBV30 forward primers with a C-beta reverse primer, roughly 11 cycles each. One entry per CDR3 protein results from TCRdb running MiXCR on the multiplex PCR reads. The table shows approximately 190,000 distinct CDR3 sequences, with 70% to 90% occurring only once. Starting material for RNA and DNA co-extraction consisted of about 17-30 mg of unsorted bulk tissue. Sequences were obtained from tumor tissue from primary liver carcinoma. These receptor sequences come from a man aged 35-49 years with primary liver carcinoma and hepatitis B virus infection.

This chain joins TRBV6-6 and TRBJ1-5; maybe TRBD1 (6 bases). This CDR3 has 14 amino acids. Germline CDR1 MNHNY, CDR2 SVGAGI (reference sequence). Trimming took 6 bases from V and 13 from J, leaving 22 bases between them. CDR3 residues: CASSSAGGTQLQHF. CDR3 nucleotides: TGTGCCAGCAGCAGCGCCGGGGGCACTCAGCTTCAGCATTTT.

Note on this clonotype: This likely comes from a read error, as the CDR3 has no conserved phenylalanine or tryptophan at its end. V is TRBV4-1 and J is TRBJ1-5; D possibly corresponds to TRBD1 (6 bases). This CDR3 contains 15 residues. Germline CDR1 MGHRA, CDR2 YSYEKL. The CDR3 reads CASSPQGNSNQHQHC. The DNA of the CDR3 is TGCGCCAGCAGCCCCCAGGGGAATAGCAATCAGCACCAGCATTGT.

Details on this clonotype: An end of the junction differs from the germline gene, which may be a read error. The rearrangement uses TRBV4-2 and TRBJ2-1; 8 bases are shared with TRBD2. Germline V gene sequence: CDR1 LGHNA, CDR2 YNFKEQ. This CDR3 comprises 17 residues. CDR3 DNA: TGTCCCAGCAGCCAAGAGGCAGCGGGGGCCTCCTTCAATGAGCAGTTCTTC. Its translation: CPSSQEAAGASFNEQFF.

To note about this clonotype: This likely comes from a read error, as the CDR3 has no conserved phenylalanine or tryptophan at its end. V gene TRBV29-1 combines with J gene TRBJ2-7, with D perhaps TRBD1 (7 bases). CDR1 is SQVTM and CDR2 is ANQGSEA in the germline V gene. Trimming took off 8 bases at V and 6 bases at J, with 26 bases between the two ends. The CDR3 has 15 amino acids. CDR3: CSIKEGAVQGVEQYI. CDR3 DNA sequence: TGCAGCATTAAGGAGGGAGCGGTTCAGGGGGTCGAGCAGTACATC.

On this clonotype itself: The conserved final phenylalanine or tryptophan is absent from the CDR3, which likely points to a read error. The V and J genes are TRBV6-2 or TRBV6-3 and TRBJ2-7; D not resolved. This CDR3 is built from 13 residues. From germline, CDR1 is MNHEY and CDR2 SVGEGT. V was cut by 10 bases and J by 2 bases, with 15 bases left in between. CDR3 sequence: CANIYEVPYEQYS. CDR3 in DNA: TGTGCCAACATTTACGAGGTACCCTACGAGCAGTACTCC.

This clonotype is a singleton in its sample. Germline and junction disagree at one end, which may indicate a read error. The chain links TRBV14 to TRBJ2-1, with TRBD2 as a possible D gene (5 bases). Germline V gene lookup returns CDR1 SGHDN and CDR2 FVKESK. CDR3 length: 16 residues. CDR3 sequence reads: CASSAVTGWVNNKQFF. The DNA for the CDR3 is TGTGCCAGTAGTGCCGTAACGGGATGGGTAAACAATAAGCAGTTCTTC.

To note about this clonotype: One end of the junction is discordant with germline, which a read error may explain. The rearrangement joins TRBV6-5 to TRBJ1-1, with no clear D. CDR1 and CDR2 (germline): MNHEY, SVGAGI. The length of the CDR3 is 14 residues. In DNA, the CDR3 is TGTGCCAGAAGTTCCCTGACGGGAGGAACTGAAGCTTTCTTT. It codes for CARSSLTGGTEAFF.

Notes on this clonotype: One end of the junction does not line up with germline, which may come from a read error. This sequence joins TRBV6-6 and TRBJ2-1; 13 nucleotides align to TRBD2. This CDR3 region has 14 residues. CDR1 MNHNY and CDR2 SVGAGI come from the germline V gene (reference sequence). Written as DNA, the CDR3 is TGTGTCAGCCGGACTAGCGGGAGTTCAGATGAGCAGTTCTTC. As protein: CVSRTSGSSDEQFF.

A remark on this clonotype: In this CDR3 the conserved last residue, phenylalanine or tryptophan, is missing, so a read error is likely. Because the CDR3's place on the DNA is in doubt, the DNA is left out and the CDR3 is given as listed by TCRdb. V gene TRBV4-3 combines with J gene TRBJ2-5. Germline assignment: CDR1 LGHNA and CDR2 YSLEER. The length of the CDR3 is 13 amino acids, counting both ends. This CDR3 is CASSLAYGETQYL.

The J gene is TRBJ2-1, the V gene TRBV12-3 or TRBV12-4; 10 bases align to TRBD2. The trim removed 6 bases at V and 8 bases at J, leaving 13 bases unmatched. The CDR3 runs to 16 residues. The CDR3 protein is CASRSLWASGRDEQFF. The CDR3 nucleotides are TGTGCCAGCAGAAGCCTCTGGGCTAGCGGGAGAGATGAGCAGTTCTTC.

As to this clonotype: One junction end does not reproduce the germline sequence, and a read error may be involved. The V call is TRBV28, the J call TRBJ1-4; D call uncertain. The CDR3 is 17 residues long. Germline V lookup: CDR1 MDHEN, CDR2 SYDVKM. The CDR3 nucleotides are TGTGCCAGCAGTGGCCGGGTCAGGAGTGCAACTAATGAAAAACTGCTTTTT. It yields the protein CASSGRVRSATNEKLLF.

This clonotype turned up a few times. Its ends do not fully match the called genes, so a read error is possible. The chain is built from TRBV10-2 and TRBJ2-2, with a tentative D call TRBD2 (5 bases). The germline CDR1 and CDR2 sequences are WSHSY and SAAADI. The CDR3 runs 12 residues. As DNA, the CDR3 is TGCACCAGCACCCACACCACCGGGGAGCTGTTTTTC. Amino acid sequence: CTSTHTTGELFF.

Notes on this clonotype: The junction departs from the called germline gene at one end, perhaps through a read error. This sequence joins TRBV29-1 and TRBJ2-7, with D perhaps matching TRBD2 (6 bases). CDR1 is SQVTM and CDR2 is ANQGSEA in the germline V gene. The CDR3 sequence is 12 residues long. The CDR3 coding sequence is TGCAGCGTTTCGGGAGAGGGAGAAGTGCAGTACTTT. It is translated as CSVSGEGEVQYF.

Regarding this clonotype: An end of the junction differs from the germline gene, which may be a read error. J is TRBJ2-2 and V is TRBV19; D is perhaps TRBD1 (6 bases). This CDR3 is built from 16 residues. Germline assignment: CDR1 LNHDA and CDR2 SQIVND (reference sequence). CDR3: CANSMFQVLEKGELFF. The CDR3, as DNA: TGTGCCAATAGTATGTTCCAGGTGCTCGAGAAGGGGGAGTTGTTTTTT.

The chain is built from TRBV29-1 and TRBJ2-7; 9 bases map to TRBD1. In germline, CDR1 is SQVTM, CDR2 ANQGSEA. The V gene end was trimmed by 6 bases and the J gene end by 2 bases; junction bases not matched to a gene: 11. The CDR3 is 15 residues long. The CDR3 DNA reads as TGCAGCGTCCGGTGGGGGGACAGGGATACCTACGAGCAGTACTTC. Translation gives CSVRWGDRDTYEQYF.

Details on this clonotype: Lacking the conserved final phenylalanine or tryptophan, this CDR3 likely reflects a read error. The chain couples TRBV11-3 to TRBJ2-1; D gene unclear. CDR3 length: 14 residues. The germline V gene has CDR1 SGHNT and CDR2 YENEEA. V was cut by 1 base and J by 6 bases, with 10 bases left in between. The CDR3 DNA reads as TGTGCCAGCAGCTTAGGTGTCTCGAGCAATGAGCAGTTCTTA. It yields the protein CASSLGVSSNEQFL.

The chain employs TRBV4-2 and TRBJ2-3; D uncertain. This CDR3 is built from 15 residues. The V gene's germline CDR1 is LGHNA and CDR2 YNFKEQ. Trimming removed 4 bases from V and 4 bases from J, with 15 bases in between. In DNA, the CDR3 is TGTGCCAGCAGCCCTAAGGCGGTAGTCGCAGATACGCAGTATTTT. It translates to CASSPKAVVADTQYF.

V and J are TRBV4-2 and TRBJ2-4; 9 bases fit TRBD2. This CDR3 comprises 17 residues. The V gene's germline CDR1 is LGHNA and CDR2 YNFKEQ. V shed 1 base and J 13 bases; nucleotides not matched to a gene: 17. CDR3 coding DNA: TGTGCCAGCAGCCAAGGTGCGGGACTAGCCGAAAAAAACAAACAGTACTTC. It codes for CASSQGAGLAEKNKQYF.

Comment on this clonotype: A junction end diverges from the germline sequence, so it may reflect a read error. This chain connects TRBV6-1 to TRBJ2-5; possible D gene TRBD1, 5 bases. Germline-derived CDR1 and CDR2 are MNHNS and SASEGT. This CDR3 is 13 amino acids long. The chain's CDR3 is CVRSVRGAETKYF. CDR3 nucleotide sequence: TGTGTCAGGAGTGTAAGGGGTGCAGAGACCAAGTACTTC.

The gene calls are TRBV29-1 and TRBJ1-2; D perhaps matches TRBD1 (5 bases). V dropped 6 bases and J dropped 7 bases, with 15 bases sitting between them. CDR1 and CDR2 from the germline V gene are SQVTM and ANQGSEA. This CDR3 is built from 12 residues. This chain's CDR3 is CSVDSGPIGYTF. The CDR3 DNA reads as TGCAGCGTCGATTCAGGGCCGATTGGCTACACCTTC.

Details on this clonotype: Compared with germline, one end of the junction differs, possibly owing to a read error. CDR3 nucleotide sequence: TGTAGCGCTGTGAAGGTCTTGAACACTGAATCTTTCTTT. Amino acid sequence: CSAVKVLNTESFF. This chain joins TRBV29-1 and TRBJ1-1; no definite D call. Germline assignment: CDR1 SQVTM and CDR2 ANQGSEA. This CDR3 has 13 residues.

A word on this clonotype: Germline is not matched at one junction end, which may reflect a read error. V is TRBV12-3 or TRBV12-4 and J is TRBJ2-7, with TRBD2 matching over 10 bases. This CDR3 is 14 amino acids long. The CDR3 DNA follows: TGTGCCAGCTGTTTGATAGCGGGAGGCTACGAGCAGTACTTC. The encoded protein is CASCLIAGGYEQYF.

The CDR3, as DNA: TGCAGCGTTGATGTGAGTTGGGGGGGAAACAGTGAGCAGTTCTTC. Protein product: CSVDVSWGGNSEQFF. The chain employs TRBV29-1 and TRBJ2-1, with 7 bases aligning to TRBD2. The CDR3 totals 15 residues. With 3 bases clipped from V and 9 bases from J, the junction kept 14 bases outside the gene matches. Germline V gene lookup returns CDR1 SQVTM and CDR2 ANQGSEA.

Points on this clonotype: One end of the junction varies from germline; a read error may be responsible. The chain couples TRBV29-1 to TRBJ1-1; D remains ambiguous. CDR1 is SQVTM, CDR2 ANQGSEA, per germline. There are 17 residues in the CDR3. The CDR3 is CSVEVINLGIQRPEDFF. CDR3 bases: TGCAGCGTTGAAGTCATAAATCTGGGCATCCAACGACCTGAAGATTTCTTT. The full variable domain, completed using reference TRBV29-1 and TRBJ1-1, is SAVISQKPSRDICQRGTSLTIQCQVDSQVTMMFWYRQQPGQSLTLIATANQGSEATYESGFVIDKFPISRPNLTFSTLTVSNMSPEDSSIYLCSVEVINLGIQRPEDFFGQGTRLTVV.

With regard to this clonotype: One junction end disagrees with the germline gene, perhaps due to a read error. V gene TRBV5-1 combines with J gene TRBJ2-7; 10 bases line up with TRBD2. The CDR3 contains 14 residues. Germline loops: CDR1 SGHRS, CDR2 YFSETQ. The CDR3 is CASSQISGRYEQYF. Written as DNA, the CDR3 is TGCGCTAGCAGCCAGATTAGCGGGAGGTACGAGCAGTACTTC.

The gene calls are TRBV5-4 and TRBJ2-1; D perhaps matches TRBD2 (6 bases). Germline V gives CDR1 SGHNT, CDR2 YYREEE (reference sequence). Trimming took off 6 bases at V and 9 bases at J, with 19 bases between the two ends. The CDR3 totals 14 residues. CDR3 nucleotide sequence: TGTGCCAGCATCTTTGGGCGGGGTTACGGTGAGCAGTTCTTC. This encodes CASIFGRGYGEQFF.

This clonotype appeared once. One end of the junction does not line up with germline, which may come from a read error. This rearrangement joins TRBV11-2 to TRBJ2-1, with 11 bases fitting TRBD2. Germline CDR1 reads SGHAT; CDR2 reads FQNNGV. CDR3 length: 17 amino acids. CDR3 coding DNA: TGTACCAGCAGTCTACGACCACTAGCGGGAGATAATGATGAGCAGTTCTTC. This codes for CTSSLRPLAGDNDEQFF.

This clonotype was seen a few times. One end of the junction does not line up with germline, which may come from a read error. The rearrangement links TRBV20-1 to TRBJ1-5; D ambiguous. CDR1 and CDR2 (germline): DFQATT, SNEGSKA (reference sequence). This CDR3 is 15 amino acids long. This CDR3 is CSVRIHGDSNQPQHF. The DNA for the CDR3 is TGCAGTGTTAGAATCCACGGAGATAGCAATCAGCCCCAGCATTTT.

The V call is TRBV6-1, the J call TRBJ2-7; D gene unclear. Per the germline V gene, CDR1 is MNHNS and CDR2 is SASEGT. Trimming left V 11 bases short and J 4 bases short, with 21 bases between. There are 14 residues in the CDR3. The CDR3 bases are TGTGCCGGCCTCATGACGGAGTTAAGATACGAGCAGTACTTC. It codes for CAGLMTELRYEQYF.